This is a list of T cell receptor beta chains from one sample in a study of T cells in Graves' hyperthyroidism and ophthalmopathy. TCRdb ran MiXCR on the multiplex PCR reads and lists one entry per CDR3 protein. This table has approximately 610,000 distinct CDR3 sequences, roughly 14% appearing once. The sample comprised blood. The origin of the receptors is a woman aged 40 to 50 with Graves' ophthalmopathy. The CDR3 runs from the conserved cysteine through the conserved F or W. A D gene is named only where the DNA matches it firmly. The size of a clone is reported for some rows only, either as once, few or many, or as a class for expanded clones.

clone size	CDR3 length	J gene	V gene	D gene	CDR3 DNA	CDR3 protein
many	14	TRBJ2-7	TRBV7-9	.	TGTGCCAGCAGCTTAGTGCAACCCCGGGTCGAGCAGTACTTC	CASSLVQPRVEQYF
many	15	TRBJ2-5	TRBV28	TRBD1	TGTGCCACCCGGACAGGACGGGGAGTTTTAGAGACCCAGTACTTC	CATRTGRGVLETQYF
.	16	TRBJ2-4	TRBV12-3/TRBV12-4	.	TGTGCCAGCAGTTTGTGGGGCGAGGTAGCCAAAAACATTCAGTACTTC	CASSLWGEVAKNIQYF
many	13	TRBJ1-2	TRBV15	.	TGTGCCACCAGCAGCGGGGGGGCGGGTGGCTACACCTTC	CATSSGGAGGYTF
many	15	TRBJ2-7	TRBV7-8	.	TGTGCCAGCAGCATAGGGTCAGGGGGGTCCTACGAGCAGTACTTC	CASSIGSGGSYEQYF
.	14	TRBJ2-1	TRBV18	TRBD1	TGTGCCAGCTCACAAGGGACAGGTGGCGGAGGGCAGTTCTTC	CASSQGTGGGGQFF
many	12	TRBJ2-7	TRBV2	.	TGTGCCAGCAGTGAATCAGGGTTCGAGCAGTACTTC	CASSESGFEQYF
many	9	TRBJ1-5	TRBV28	.	TGTGCCAGCAGTTTTCCCCAGCATTTT	CASSFPQHF
.	14	TRBJ2-3	TRBV7-9	.	TGTGCCAGCAGCTTAGATAGGTTGGCAGATACGCAGTATTTT	CASSLDRLADTQYF
many	13	TRBJ2-7	TRBV6-2/TRBV6-3	.	TGTGCCAGCAGTTACGGCGTATACTACGAGCAGTACTTC	CASSYGVYYEQYF
.	14	TRBJ2-5	TRBV7-2	TRBD1	TGTGCCAGCAGCCGCACAGGGGACCAAGAGACCCAGTACTTC	CASSRTGDQETQYF
many	13	TRBJ2-7	TRBV6-2/TRBV6-3	TRBD2	TGTGCCAGCAGACAAAGACTAGCACCCGAGCAGTACTTC	CASRQRLAPEQYF
.	14	TRBJ2-5	TRBV20-1	TRBD2	TGCAGTGCTCCGGGACTAGCGGGACGTGAGACCCAGTACTTC	CSAPGLAGRETQYF
many	15	TRBJ1-1	TRBV12-3/TRBV12-4	.	TGTGCCAGCAATTCCCGAGCGAGACCTAACACTGAAGCTTTCTTT	CASNSRARPNTEAFF
many	17	TRBJ2-5	TRBV29-1	TRBD2	TGCAGCGTTGTGTCGAGGACTAGGCGGTTTCCCCAAGAGACCCAGTACTTC	CSVVSRTRRFPQETQYF
many	18	TRBJ2-5	TRBV20-1	.	TGCAGTGCTAGAGATGGGGCGCGATTGTTACCCCACCGTGAGACCCAGTACTTC	CSARDGARLLPHRETQYF
.	15	TRBJ2-7	TRBV14	.	TGTGCCAGCAGCCAAGATAACGAGAGGGGATACGAGCAGTACTTC	CASSQDNERGYEQYF
many	12	TRBJ1-1	TRBV6-1	.	TGTGCCAGCACCGGGGCAGGGACTGAAGCTTTCTTT	CASTGAGTEAFF
many	12	TRBJ2-7	TRBV12-3/TRBV12-4	.	TGTGCCAGCAGTTTAATACCGTACGAGCAGTACTTC	CASSLIPYEQYF
.	10	TRBJ1-1	TRBV2	.	TGTGCCAGAGAGGGGACTGAAGCTTTCTTT	CAREGTEAFF
many	16	TRBJ2-7	TRBV7-2	TRBD2	TGTGCCAGCAGCTTAAGCCTAGCGGGATCTGTTAACGAGCAGTACTTC	CASSLSLAGSVNEQYF
few	14	TRBJ2-7	TRBV11-2	TRBD1	TGTGCCAGCAGCTTTGAGACAGGGTGGGACGAGCAGTACTTC	CASSFETGWDEQYF
many	15	TRBJ1-3	TRBV28	.	TGTGCCAGCAGTTTATCTGTGGGTTTAGGAAACACCATATATTTT	CASSLSVGLGNTIYF
many	14	TRBJ1-1	TRBV2	.	TGTGCCAGCAGCGACCGCCGGGTAAACACTGAAGCTTTCTTT	CASSDRRVNTEAFF
many	15	TRBJ2-5	TRBV11-2	TRBD2	TGTGCCAGCAGCGCCAGACTAGCGGGAGAGGAGACCCAGTACTTC	CASSARLAGEETQYF
many	17	TRBJ1-3	TRBV12-3/TRBV12-4	.	TGTGCCAGCAGTTTAGGGGCTCAGACGCGCTCTGGAAACACCATATATTTT	CASSLGAQTRSGNTIYF
.	12	TRBJ1-1	TRBV29-1	.	TGCAGCTGGACTATTGGGGCGACTGAAGCTTTCTTT	CSWTIGATEAFF
many	14	TRBJ1-1	TRBV5-4	TRBD1	TGTGCCAGCCATCAGACAGGGAGGGACACTGAAGCTTTCTTT	CASHQTGRDTEAFF
many	15	TRBJ1-5	TRBV7-8	.	TGTGCCAGCAGCCGACTTTGGGCTCCGTCGGAGCCCCAGCATTTT	CASSRLWAPSEPQHF
many	15	TRBJ2-5	TRBV7-3	TRBD2	TGTGCCAGCACCCCGGTAGCGGGAGGTCTAGAGACCCAGTACTTC	CASTPVAGGLETQYF
many	14	TRBJ2-2	TRBV12-3/TRBV12-4	.	TGTGCCAGCAGATCCCAGGGGTTATCCGGGGAGCTGTTTTTT	CASRSQGLSGELFF
many	15	TRBJ1-1	TRBV5-1	.	TGCGCCAGCAGCTTGTCGGCGGGGGGAGTCACTGAAGCTTTCTTT	CASSLSAGGVTEAFF
many	16	TRBJ2-7	TRBV6-1	.	TGTGCCAGCAGCAAAGGTGGAGGGCCCAACCTCTACGAGCAGTACTTC	CASSKGGGPNLYEQYF
many	18	TRBJ2-4	TRBV28	.	TGTGCCAGCAGCCCCCGAGAGTCACGACCCCTAGCCAAAAACATTCAGTACTTC	CASSPRESRPLAKNIQYF
.	16	TRBJ2-7	TRBV11-2	.	TGTGCCAGCAGCTCATGGAGGCTAGACGCCGCCTACGAGCAGTACTTC	CASSSWRLDAAYEQYF
many	13	TRBJ2-2	TRBV7-2	.	TGTGCCAGCAGTCACTCGAACACCGGGGAGCTGTTTTTT	CASSHSNTGELFF
many	10	TRBJ2-5	TRBV29-1	.	TGCAGCGTTTTAACCGAGACCCAGTACTTC	CSVLTETQYF